This passage covers 3 T cell receptor beta chains from one sample sequenced in a study of blood T cells in healthy people across ages. Then a second PCR, running roughly 7 to 12 cycles, was carried out with a sample-barcoded 5' primer and a J-beta primer mix. TCRdb fed the 5' RACE reads into MiXCR, producing one record per CDR3 protein. The sample lists 1,800,000 or so distinct CDR3 sequences, about two fifths occurring once. Source material: blood. The receptors here all came from a human donor in good health.

The CDR3 DNA sequence: TGCGCCAGCAGCAAGGGGACAGCCGCCGGGGGGCCTCGGTACGAGCAGTACTTC. This encodes CASSKGTAAGGPRYEQYF. V gene TRBV5-1 combines with J gene TRBJ2-5; D could derive from TRBD1 or TRBD2 (7 bases each). The tail of the sequence fits TRBJ2-7 better, so the J call may be wrong. This CDR3 has 18 amino acids. Germline assignment: CDR1 SGHRS and CDR2 YFSETQ.

V gene TRBV4-1 combines with J gene TRBJ1-1; the D gene is possibly TRBD1 (6 bases). Germline V gene sequence: CDR1 MGHRA, CDR2 YSYEKL. V was clipped by 3 bases and J by 0 bases, with 17 bases between them. The CDR3 totals 17 residues. The CDR3 DNA sequence: TGCGCCAGCAGCCACGAGCCCGGGACAACCATGAACACTGAAGCTTTCTTT. It codes for CASSHEPGTTMNTEAFF.

The table lists this clonotype with a count of one. The CDR3 here is CASSLGTAYRYEQYF. For the CDR3, the DNA is TGTGCCAGCAGCCTCGGGACAGCGTATCGCTACGAGCAGTACTTC. This chain joins TRBV28 and TRBJ2-7; 7 positions agree with TRBD1. This CDR3 comprises 15 residues. Per germline, CDR1 MDHEN and CDR2 SYDVKM. With V trimmed by 6 bases and J by 3 bases, 11 bases remained unmatched.